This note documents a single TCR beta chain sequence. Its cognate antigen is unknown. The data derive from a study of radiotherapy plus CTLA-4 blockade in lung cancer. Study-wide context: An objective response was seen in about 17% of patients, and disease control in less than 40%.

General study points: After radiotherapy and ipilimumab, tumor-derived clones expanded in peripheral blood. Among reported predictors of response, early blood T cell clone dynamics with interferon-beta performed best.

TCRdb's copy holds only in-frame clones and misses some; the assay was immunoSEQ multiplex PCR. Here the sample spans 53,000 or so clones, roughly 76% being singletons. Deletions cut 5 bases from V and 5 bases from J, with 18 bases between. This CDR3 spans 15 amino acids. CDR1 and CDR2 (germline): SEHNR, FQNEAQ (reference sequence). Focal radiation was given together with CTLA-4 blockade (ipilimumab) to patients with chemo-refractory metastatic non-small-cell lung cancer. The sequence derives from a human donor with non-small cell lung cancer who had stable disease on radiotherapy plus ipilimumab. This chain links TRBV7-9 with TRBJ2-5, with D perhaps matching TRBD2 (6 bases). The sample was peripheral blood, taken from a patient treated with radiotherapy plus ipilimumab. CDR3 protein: CASSRGTAPGETQYF. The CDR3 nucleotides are TGTGCCAGCAGCCGGGGGACCGCCCCAGGGGAGACCCAGTACTTC.